Reported below is one TCR beta chain. Its antigen is unknown. This specimen belongs to a study of cytomegalovirus exposure and HLA in healthy donors. The CDR3 is made up of 14 amino acids. Trimming pared 5 bases from V and 3 bases from J, leaving 14 bases between. Germline V gives CDR1 SNHLY, CDR2 FYNNEI. A multiplex PCR was run with 60 Vbeta primers and 13 Jbeta primers. TCRdb's copy holds only in-frame clones and misses some; the assay was immunoSEQ multiplex PCR. The table lists some 140,000 clones, 85% to 90% of them singletons, with roughly 6.7% in the top ten. General study points: TRBV6-2, TRBV6-3 and some other V segments were unresolvable in 87-base-pair reads. In a later analysis, TCR beta V- and J-gene trimming showed a link to a missense DCLRE1C variant. In vitro work confirmed that a few CMV-associated chains recognize CMV antigens. For most subjects, TCR beta sequences were reported to predict HLA-A and HLA-B alleles with accuracy.

The V call is TRBV2, the J call TRBJ2-7; the D gene is possibly TRBD2 (6 bases). Sequenced: PBMCs. The TCR originated in a woman in her 30s in good health and CMV-seropositive. CDR3 DNA sequence: TGTGCCAGCAGTCCTCGCGGGGCAAGCTACGAGCAGTACTTC. As protein: CASSPRGASYEQYF.